The 5 T cell receptor beta chains below all came from one sample that was sequenced in a study of cytomegalovirus exposure and HLA in healthy donors. Vbeta (60) and Jbeta (13) primers were used in the PCR. Produced via immunoSEQ multiplex PCR; TCRdb's table is partial and in-frame only. The table lists under 75,000 clones, 65% to 80% of them singletons. What was sequenced was PBMCs. The receptors here all came from a man aged 35 to 55 in good health and CMV-seropositive.

V and J are TRBV2 and TRBJ1-5; unclear D gene. The germline V gene has CDR1 SNHLY and CDR2 FYNNEI. This CDR3 has 13 residues. The ends were cut back, 4 bases at V and 7 bases at J, with 11 bases in the middle. The chain's CDR3 is CASSGGGIQPQHF. DNA for the CDR3: TGTGCCAGCAGTGGTGGAGGGATCCAGCCCCAGCATTTT.

This chain connects TRBV5-1 to TRBJ2-7; D ambiguous. The CDR3 spans 15 residues. In germline, CDR1 is SGHRS, CDR2 YFSETQ. Between the trimmed V and J ends, which lost 0 bases and 7 bases, there was a span of 17 bases. The CDR3 DNA reads as TGCGCCAGCAGCTTGGACTCCCCCGAAACCGAAGAGCAGTACTTC. Translation: CASSLDSPETEEQYF.

The chain is built from TRBV2 and TRBJ2-5; tentatively, D is TRBD1 (6 bases). Per germline, CDR1 SNHLY and CDR2 FYNNEI. V lost 6 bases to trimming and J lost 1 base, with 15 bases between them. The CDR3 is 15 amino acids. The CDR3 here is CASSQKQGPQETQYF. CDR3 DNA: TGTGCCAGCAGCCAGAAACAGGGCCCCCAAGAGACCCAGTACTTC.

The chain joins TRBV4-1 to TRBJ1-4, with TRBD1 matching over 11 bases. The CDR3 extends over 19 amino acids. CDR1 is MGHRA and CDR2 is YSYEKL in the germline V gene. The V gene end was trimmed by 0 bases and the J gene end by 8 bases; junction bases not matched to a gene: 14. This CDR3 reads CASSQDLEEMGQGGEKLFF. CDR3 bases: TGCGCCAGCAGCCAAGATCTGGAAGAGATGGGACAGGGGGGCGAAAAACTGTTTTTT.

The rearrangement links TRBV13 to TRBJ1-3; 8 positions match TRBD1. The CDR3 extends over 15 amino acids. Germline assignment: CDR1 PRHDT and CDR2 FYEKMQ (reference sequence). Germline trimming cut 4 bases from V and 4 bases from J; bases unmatched to any gene: 6. CDR3 nucleotides: TGTGCCAGCAGCTCGGCCGGGACAGGCGGAAACACCATATATTTT. Its protein is CASSSAGTGGNTIYF.